A few counts support the clone carrying this T cell receptor (beta chain). Its antigen remains unidentified. This entry is derived from a study of response to subunit inactivated influenza vaccine. Findings and caveats of the study: Every seasonal influenza vaccination brings in few new T cells, the authors suggested.

V lost 0 bases, J lost 2 bases, and 18 bases lay in between. Per germline, CDR1 SGHKS and CDR2 YYEKEE (reference sequence). The CDR3 loop spans 17 amino acids. TCRdb re-derived calls from the RT-PCR reads in MiXCR, one entry per CDR3 protein. Here the sample spans around 520,000 distinct CDR3 sequences, 12% being singletons. The sequencing here drew on PBMCs from blood, taken on the day of vaccination. The clonotype originates from a middle-aged man who received an inactivated influenza vaccine. This chain connects TRBV5-5 to TRBJ2-7; D is ambiguous. CDR3 amino acids: CASSLAAGENSPYEQYF. CDR3 nucleotide sequence: TGTGCCAGCAGCTTGGCAGCAGGCGAAAACTCGCCCTACGAGCAGTACTTC.